A selection of T cell receptor beta chains follows, all from one sample in a study of blood T cells in healthy people across ages. TCRdb recomputed calls from the 5' RACE reads with MiXCR, one row per CDR3 protein. The sample has roughly 1,300,000 distinct CDR3 sequences, almost 60% seen once. Material for sequencing was blood. These receptors were taken from a man between 18 and 29 years old in good health. Both conserved end residues are part of each CDR3. D genes are given only for firm matches. The listing skips clone size in some rows; elsewhere it reads once, few, many or a size class.

cdr3_length | d_call | j_call | v_call | clone_size | cdr3_nt | cdr3_aa
16 | - | TRBJ2-3 | TRBV5-1 | - | TGCGCCAGCAGCTTGGATCTGGACAGTGTCACAGATACGCAGTATTTT | CASSLDLDSVTDTQYF
16 | TRBD1 | TRBJ2-7 | TRBV7-9 | - | TGTGCCAGCAGCGGGGGGACAGGGTCCGATTCCTACGAGCAGTACTTC | CASSGGTGSDSYEQYF
11 | - | TRBJ2-7 | TRBV27 | many | TGTGCCAGCAAAACCCACTACGAGCAGTACTTC | CASKTHYEQYF
14 | - | TRBJ1-5 | TRBV19 | - | TGTGCCAGTAAGGCTGCGAGGGGCAATCAGCCCCAGCATTTT | CASKAARGNQPQHF
13 | TRBD2 | TRBJ2-5 | TRBV4-3 | few | TGCGCCAGCAGCCAATTCGGGGGGGAGACCCAGTACTTC | CASSQFGGETQYF
12 | - | TRBJ2-5 | TRBV12-3/TRBV12-4 | few | TGTGCCAGCAGTTTAGCGAAGTTAGAGCAGTACTTC | CASSLAKLEQYF
16 | - | TRBJ1-5 | TRBV4-1 | few | TGCGCCAGCAGCCAAGGAGGTGGACCGACGAATCAGCCCCAGCATTTT | CASSQGGGPTNQPQHF
16 | - | TRBJ2-1 | TRBV7-6 | - | TGTGCCAGCAGCCCACTTTCGGGAGTAAGTCATATTGAGCAGTTCTTC | CASSPLSGVSHIEQFF
16 | - | TRBJ2-3 | TRBV6-6 | - | TGTGCCAGCAGTTACGGGGTCTCCCGTGGCACAGATACGCAGTATTTT | CASSYGVSRGTDTQYF
15 | TRBD1 | TRBJ2-1 | TRBV5-1 | - | TGCGCCAGCAGCTCACACCGGGACAGGACTGATGAGCAGTTCTTC | CASSSHRDRTDEQFF
16 | - | TRBJ2-1 | TRBV4-2 | - | TGTGCCAGCAGCCAAGGGTACGGTAGAACTTACAATGAGCAGTTCTTC | CASSQGYGRTYNEQFF
15 | - | TRBJ2-3 | TRBV29-1 | few | TGCAGCGTTGAAGGAGACGCCCCTAGGGCAGATACGCAGTATTTT | CSVEGDAPRADTQYF
14 | - | TRBJ2-2 | TRBV29-1 | - | TGCAGCGTTGAATCTGGGGCGCGAGGCGGGGAGCTGTTTTTT | CSVESGARGGELFF
13 | TRBD2 | TRBJ2-7 | TRBV2 | few | TGTGCCATCCGGACTAGCGCCACCTACGAGCAGTACTTC | CAIRTSATYEQYF